The rows below give T cell receptor beta chains drawn from one sample of a study of blood T cell repertoires in COVID-19. Data came from immunoSEQ multiplex PCR; TCRdb stores just in-frame clones and leaves some out. The table lists more than 70,000 clones, about 88% of them singletons. Material for sequencing was peripheral blood. The receptors shown here come from a human donor in a cohort sampled during active COVID-19. Both conserved end residues are part of each CDR3. The D gene is left open where the match is weak. Clone size is not always given. Where it is, it says once, few, many or a class for expanded clones.

V,J,size,D,DNA,CDR3
TRBV6-6,TRBJ2-1,-,TRBD2,TGTGCCAGCAGACGATCGGGACTAGCAATATACAATGAGCAGTTCTTC,CASRRSGLAIYNEQFF
TRBV2,TRBJ1-2,-,TRBD1,TGTGCCAGCAGTCAACGAAGGACAGGGGGCGATTATGGCTACACCTTC,CASSQRRTGGDYGYTF
TRBV4-1,TRBJ2-3,-,TRBD2,TGCGCCAGCAGCCAAGAAGCGGGGGCCACAGATACGCAGTATTTT,CASSQEAGATDTQYF
TRBV6-5,TRBJ2-7,-,-,TGTGCCAGCAGTAATAGCGGCTCCTACGAGCAGTACTTC,CASSNSGSYEQYF
TRBV5-5,TRBJ2-6,-,TRBD1,TGTGCCAGCAGGCGTGGACAGGGGCTAGCTGGGGCCAACGTCCTGACTTTC,CASRRGQGLAGANVLTF
TRBV7-8,TRBJ2-1,once,TRBD1,TGTGCCAGCAGCTTGACCGGGACAGGGACCTACAATGAGCAGTTCTTC,CASSLTGTGTYNEQFF
TRBV19,TRBJ2-5,once,-,TGTGCCAGTAGTAGGACTTCCCAAGAGACCCAGTACTTC,CASSRTSQETQYF
TRBV24-1,TRBJ2-1,-,TRBD1,TGTGCCACCAGTGAGTCTGGACAGGGGGGGTACAATGAGCAGTTCTTC,CATSESGQGGYNEQFF
TRBV7-9,TRBJ2-3,few,TRBD2,TGTGCCAGCAGCCCAAAAATTGGACTAGCGGAGCACGGGGGGACGCAGTATTTT,CASSPKIGLAEHGGTQYF
TRBV5-1,TRBJ2-5,-,-,TGCGCCAGCCGCAACCCGACATTGGAAGAGACCCAGTACTTC,CASRNPTLEETQYF
TRBV6-5,TRBJ1-5,-,-,TGTGCCAGCAGGAGGGGGAGCAATCAGCCCCAGCATTTT,CASRRGSNQPQHF
TRBV27,TRBJ2-1,-,TRBD1,TGTGCCAGCAGTTTGTTCGATGTTGGTCAGGGGGCAGGAGCCCTATACCACAATGAGCAGTTCTTC,CASSLFDVGQGAGALYHNEQFF
TRBV18,TRBJ2-3,-,-,TGTGCCAGCTCACCCGACTTCACTAGCACAGATACGCAGTATTTT,CASSPDFTSTDTQYF
TRBV6-5,TRBJ2-7,-,TRBD1,TGTGCCAGCAGTTTCTCAGGGGGCAGGTTCGAGCAGTACTTC,CASSFSGGRFEQYF
TRBV6-5,TRBJ1-2,-,-,TGTGCCAGCAGCCTAGGAGGCTTCTCCACGGGGGGCTACACCTTC,CASSLGGFSTGGYTF
TRBV12-5,TRBJ1-4,-,-,TGTGCTAGTGGCTTGGGTATCACTAATGAAAAACTGTTTTTT,CASGLGITNEKLFF
TRBV6-6,TRBJ1-6,-,-,TGTGCCAGCAGGTCGACAGCCTCGGGTTCACCCCTCCACTTT,CASRSTASGSPLHF
TRBV7-3,TRBJ2-3,-,-,TGTGCCAGCAGCTTAGGGGAGAAAGATACGCAGTATTTT,CASSLGEKDTQYF
TRBV10-3,TRBJ1-1,-,-,TGTGCCATCAGAGCGGGGCCGACCCAAGGCGCTGAAGCTTTCTTT,CAIRAGPTQGAEAFF
TRBV27,TRBJ2-1,-,-,TGTGCCAGCAGTAACGGACCGGGATACAATGAGCAGTTCTTC,CASSNGPGYNEQFF
TRBV7-9,TRBJ2-3,-,TRBD2,TGTGCCAGCAGCTTAGCCCAGCGGGAGACAGATACGCAGTATTTT,CASSLAQRETDTQYF
TRBV19,TRBJ2-3,-,TRBD2,TGTGCCAGTAGTACTCCGCGGGGGGGCGGCACAGATACGCAGTATTTT,CASSTPRGGGTDTQYF
TRBV28,TRBJ1-5,-,-,TGTGCCAGCAGTCCCCCCCCGGCAGGTAATCAGCCCCAGCATTTT,CASSPPPAGNQPQHF
TRBV25-1,TRBJ2-2,-,TRBD1,TGTGCCAGCAGTTGGACAGGGCCCCTTGGATCAGGGGAGCTGTTTTTT,CASSWTGPLGSGELFF
TRBV6-2/TRBV6-3,TRBJ1-5,-,-,TGTGCCAGCAGTTACTCGTGGGGCGTGGCGAGCAATCAGCCCCAGCATTTT,CASSYSWGVASNQPQHF
TRBV10-3,TRBJ1-1,-,-,TGTGCCATCAGTGCCGGGGGGGAGCGGAACACTGAAGCTTTCTTT,CAISAGGERNTEAFF
TRBV5-4,TRBJ2-7,-,-,TGTGCCAGCAGCCTGACGGGAACCTACGAGCAGTACTTC,CASSLTGTYEQYF
TRBV6-5,TRBJ2-2,-,-,TGTGCCAGCAGCCGGACAGTAACCGGGGAGCTGTTTTTT,CASSRTVTGELFF
TRBV7-9,TRBJ2-3,-,TRBD2,TGTGCCAGCAGCCCGAGCGGGGGGACAGATACGCAGTATTTT,CASSPSGGTDTQYF
TRBV5-1,TRBJ2-5,few,-,TGCGCCAGCAGCCCGGGACAACCGCAAGAGACCCAGTACTTC,CASSPGQPQETQYF
TRBV30,TRBJ2-5,-,-,TGTGCCTGGACCCGCCGTGCGGGTGAAGAGACCCAGTACTTC,CAWTRRAGEETQYF
TRBV11-2,TRBJ1-2,few,TRBD1,TGTGCCAGCAGCTCCTCACCCGGGACAGTTTATGGCTACACCTTC,CASSSSPGTVYGYTF
TRBV7-6,TRBJ2-3,-,-,TGTGCCAGCAGCTTAGCCTACCGCGGCGATACGCAGTATTTT,CASSLAYRGDTQYF